This T cell receptor (beta chain) was recovered during a study of shared clonotypes between healthy human individuals. Generated by immunoSEQ multiplex PCR, the TCRdb table keeps only in-frame clones and is missing some. The sample consists of some 2,100,000 clones, about 92% of them appearing once. CD45RO-negative, CCR7-selected cells formed the naive CD8 fraction, which excluded terminally differentiated effector memory CD45RA+ cells. The donors, all of them Caucasian adults, lived in Nashville, Tennessee. The CDR3 runs 15 residues. V dropped 4 bases and J dropped 3 bases, with 16 bases sitting between them. Per the germline V gene, CDR1 is LNHDA and CDR2 is SQIVND (reference sequence).

This sequence originates from a man between 18 and 29 years old in good health. Some clones in this sample may be carry-over from other donors' samples. The specimen sequenced was naive CD8+ T cells from PBMCs. This chain uses TRBV19 with TRBJ2-7; D remains ambiguous. CDR3 amino acids: CASSTGSLTVYEQYF. The CDR3, as DNA: TGTGCCAGTAGTACAGGCAGCCTCACGGTCTACGAGCAGTACTTC.